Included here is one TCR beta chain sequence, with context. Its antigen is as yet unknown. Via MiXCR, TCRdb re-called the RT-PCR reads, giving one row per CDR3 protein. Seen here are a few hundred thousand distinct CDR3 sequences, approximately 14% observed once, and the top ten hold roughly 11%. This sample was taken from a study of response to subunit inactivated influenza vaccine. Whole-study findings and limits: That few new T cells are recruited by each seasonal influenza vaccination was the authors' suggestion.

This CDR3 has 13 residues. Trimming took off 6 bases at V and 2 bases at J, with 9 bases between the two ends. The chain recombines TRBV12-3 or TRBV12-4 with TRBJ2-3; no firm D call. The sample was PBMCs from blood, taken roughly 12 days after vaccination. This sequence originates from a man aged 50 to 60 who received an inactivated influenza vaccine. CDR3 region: CASRSTTTDTQYF. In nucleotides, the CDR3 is TGTGCCAGCAGAAGTACAACCACAGATACGCAGTATTTT.